The 8 T cell receptor beta chains below were found in one sample sequenced in a study of T-cell reconstitution after alpha-beta-depleted transplantation in children. Construction of the TCRbeta library involved unique molecular identifiers. TCRdb called the PCR reads again in MiXCR, with one record for every CDR3 protein. The sample records around 440,000 distinct CDR3 sequences, 8% to 11% being singletons. Sample: PBMCs, taken before TCRalphabeta/CD19-depleted stem cell transplant. These receptors all stem from a child aged 2 to 15 with inherited bone marrow failure, due to receive a stem cell transplant.

This clonotype was counted many times. The V gene is TRBV12-3 or TRBV12-4, the J gene TRBJ1-1; 9 nucleotides align to TRBD1. V shed 3 bases and J 6 bases; nucleotides not matched to a gene: 11. The CDR3 is 16 amino acids. This CDR3 reads CASSFPPGQGLSEAFF. Here the CDR3 DNA reads TGTGCCAGCAGTTTTCCCCCGGGACAGGGATTATCTGAAGCTTTCTTT.

This clonotype came up a few times. The chain links TRBV28 to TRBJ1-5; D is unresolved. Trimming left V 6 bases short and J 3 bases short, with 15 bases between. Germline V CDR1 and CDR2: MDHEN, SYDVKM. This CDR3 is built from 15 residues. In DNA, the CDR3 is TGTGCCAGCAGCATCAGACACCATTCCAATCAGCCCCAGCATTTT. Translated, it gives CASSIRHHSNQPQHF.

This clonotype was recorded at least ten times. V usage is TRBV21-1 and J usage is TRBJ2-3; whether TRBD2, the table's D call, matches the DNA was not checked. TRBV21-1 represents a pseudogene. This CDR3 has 14 amino acids. CDR3 sequence (DNA): TGTGCCAGCAGCAAACTAGCGGGCACAGATACGCAGTATTTT. Translation gives CASSKLAGTDTQYF.

This clonotype has a count of ten or more. The chain couples TRBV6-5 to TRBJ2-7; tentatively, D is TRBD2 (5 bases). The V and J ends lost 0 bases and 9 bases respectively, with 15 bases between them. The germline gives CDR1 MNHEY, CDR2 SVGAGI. The CDR3 covers 14 residues. The CDR3 protein is CASSYSGRQGRQYF. The CDR3 coding sequence is TGTGCCAGCAGTTACTCGGGCAGGCAAGGGAGGCAGTACTTC.

This clonotype was seen ten or more times. The V call is TRBV7-9, the J call TRBJ2-7, with TRBD1 identical over 11 bases. The CDR3 has 14 amino acids. The V gene's germline CDR1 is SEHNR and CDR2 FQNEAQ (reference sequence). With V trimmed by 4 bases and J by 3 bases, 2 bases remained unmatched. This chain's CDR3 is CASSSDRGLYEQYF. DNA for the CDR3: TGTGCCAGCAGCTCGGACAGGGGGCTCTACGAGCAGTACTTC.

The chain links TRBV10-3 to TRBJ2-1; D ambiguous. Trimming left V 4 bases short and J 9 bases short, with 13 bases between. CDR1 is ENHRY, CDR2 SYGVKD, per germline. The CDR3 sequence is 13 residues long. CDR3 nucleotide sequence: TGTGCCATCAGTGTGCAGGTACGCGCTGAGCAGTTCTTC. This gives the protein CAISVQVRAEQFF.

The V gene is TRBV20-1, the J gene TRBJ2-1, with 9 bases aligning to TRBD2. CDR1 is DFQATT, CDR2 SNEGSKA, per germline (reference sequence). Trimming took 6 bases from V and 2 from J; bases not matched to a gene: 20. The CDR3 is made up of 19 amino acids. The CDR3 sequence: CSAGVSTGLAGSPYNEQFF. CDR3 sequence (DNA): TGCAGTGCGGGGGTCAGTACCGGGCTAGCGGGAAGCCCCTACAATGAGCAGTTCTTC.

This clonotype has a count of ten or more. The chain joins TRBV4-2 to TRBJ2-2; 8 positions agree with TRBD2. Germline trimming cut 4 bases from V and 4 bases from J; bases unmatched to any gene: 5. Germline CDR1 and CDR2: LGHNA and YNFKEQ. CDR3 length: 15 amino acids. The CDR3 is CASSPPGGSTGELFF. In nucleotides, the CDR3 is TGTGCCAGCAGCCCTCCGGGGGGGAGCACCGGGGAGCTGTTTTTT.